Below are 28 T cell receptor beta chains sequenced from a single sample in a study of blood T cell repertoires in COVID-19. TCRdb's copy holds only in-frame clones and misses some; the assay was immunoSEQ multiplex PCR. Here the sample spans over 200,000 clones, approximately 83% being singletons. What was sequenced was peripheral blood. The origin of the receptors is a woman under 40 with COVID-19, enrolled during active disease.

This clone has a single count. This chain uses TRBV6-5 with TRBJ1-2; TRBD1 is a possible D gene (6 bases). V was trimmed by 6 bases and J by 4 bases, leaving 15 bases between them. The CDR3 extends over 14 amino acids. Germline V gene sequence: CDR1 MNHEY, CDR2 SVGAGI. The DNA of the CDR3 is TGTGCCAGCAGGCGCCAGGGGCAGGGCTATGGCTACACCTTC. It yields the protein CASRRQGQGYGYTF.

The chain joins TRBV6-5 to TRBJ1-1; possibly TRBD1 for D (5 bases). Trimming shortened V by 2 bases and J by 5 bases, and 18 bases separated the two germline ends. CDR1 is MNHEY, CDR2 SVGAGI, per germline. The CDR3 totals 16 residues. In nucleotides, the CDR3 is TGTGCCAGCAGTTACACTACAGGTGTTATGGTGACTGAAGCTTTCTTT. Translating it yields CASSYTTGVMVTEAFF.

The chain joins TRBV6-5 to TRBJ2-5; the D gene is possibly TRBD2 (5 bases). The CDR3 is 13 residues long. Trimming took 2 bases from V and 1 from J, leaving 5 bases between them. The germline CDR1 and CDR2 sequences are MNHEY and SVGAGI. The CDR3 DNA is TGTGCCAGCAGTTACGCGGGCCAAGAGACCCAGTACTTC. Translated: CASSYAGQETQYF.

The chain is built from TRBV19 and TRBJ2-3; TRBD2 aligns across 16 bases. CDR1 and CDR2 from the germline V gene are LNHDA and SQIVND (reference sequence). The V and J ends lost 3 bases and 4 bases, in that order; junction bases with no gene match: 4. The CDR3 extends over 17 amino acids. The CDR3 DNA follows: TGTGCCAGTAGTATGGGACTAGCGGGAGGGCCCGCAGATACGCAGTATTTT. It is translated as CASSMGLAGGPADTQYF. The complete variable domain, with remaining parts taken from reference TRBV19 and TRBJ2-3, reads DGGITQSPKYLFRKEGQNVTLSCEQNLNHDAMYWYRQDPGQGLRLIYYSQIVNDFQKGDIAEGYSVSREKKESFPLTVTSAQKNPTAFYLCASSMGLAGGPADTQYFGPGTRLTVL.

The chain employs TRBV6-2 or TRBV6-3 and TRBJ2-3; 8 positions agree with TRBD1. Germline CDR1 reads MNHEY; CDR2 reads SVGEGT. The CDR3 covers 14 residues. V dropped 5 bases and J dropped 6; count of bases not matched to a gene: 7. The CDR3 sequence: CASSLRGPGDTQYF. CDR3 sequence (DNA): TGTGCCAGCAGTCTCAGGGGGCCAGGGGATACGCAGTATTTT.

This clone was detected only a few times. Within the sample, other DNA sequences also encode this same CDR3. V gene TRBV6-2 or TRBV6-3 combines with J gene TRBJ1-1; TRBD1 aligns across 11 bases. Unmatched junction bases numbered 1, after V lost 3 bases and J lost 4 bases. This CDR3 region has 14 residues. Germline assignment: CDR1 MNHEY and CDR2 SVGEGT. CDR3 residues: CASSYGTGGTEAFF. CDR3 nucleotide sequence: TGTGCCAGCAGTTATGGGACAGGGGGCACTGAAGCTTTCTTT.

The CDR3 spells CASSDGGGMNTEAFF. The DNA for the CDR3 is TGTGCCAGCTCGGACGGGGGGGGAATGAACACTGAAGCTTTCTTT. This sequence joins TRBV18 and TRBJ1-1; a possible D gene is TRBD1 (5 bases). The V and J ends lost 6 bases and 0 bases respectively, with 14 bases between them. The CDR3 contains 15 residues. Germline CDR1 reads KGHSH; CDR2 reads LQKENI.

This chain connects TRBV6-2 or TRBV6-3 to TRBJ1-5; the match to TRBD1 covers 9 bases. This CDR3 region has 14 residues. Trimming cost V 7 bases and J 6 bases; bases outside gene matches: 7. Germline V gene sequence: CDR1 MNHEY, CDR2 SVGEGT. The CDR3 DNA reads TGTGCCAGCAACCCGACAGGGGGGGGTCAGCCCCAGCATTTT. Protein product: CASNPTGGGQPQHF.

The chain uses TRBV5-4 and TRBJ2-5; weak D call: TRBD1 (5 bases). The germline V gene encodes CDR1 SGHNT and CDR2 YYREEE (reference sequence). The CDR3 contains 14 residues. V lost 4 bases, J lost 1 base, and 11 bases lay in between. The CDR3: CASSIDSLQETQYF. In DNA form, the CDR3 reads TGTGCCAGCAGCATCGACAGCCTCCAAGAGACCCAGTACTTC. Complete variable domain (other parts from reference TRBV5-4 and TRBJ2-5): ETGVTQSPTHLIKTRGQQVTLRCSSQSGHNTVSWYQQALGQGPQFIFQYYREEENGRGNFPPRFSGLQFPNYSSELNVNALELDDSALYLCASSIDSLQETQYFGPGTRLLVL.

The chain has TRBV13 and TRBJ1-3; the D gene is possibly TRBD1 (6 bases). The V end was cut by 5 bases, the J end by 2 bases, with 10 bases between. The CDR3 totals 14 residues. Per germline, CDR1 PRHDT and CDR2 FYEKMQ (reference sequence). CDR3 region: CASSLRQAGNTIYF. DNA for the CDR3: TGTGCCAGCAGCCTCCGACAGGCTGGAAACACCATATATTTT.

The rearrangement uses TRBV29-1 and TRBJ1-2, with 9 bases aligning to TRBD1. With 6 bases clipped from V and 0 bases from J, the junction kept 8 bases outside the gene matches. The CDR3 totals 15 residues. CDR1 is SQVTM, CDR2 ANQGSEA, per germline. The CDR3 region has the DNA TGCAGCGTGATTGGACAGGGGATTTCTAACTATGGCTACACCTTC. As protein: CSVIGQGISNYGYTF.

Concerning this clone: The same CDR3 also results from other DNA sequences found in this sample. The genes are TRBV19 and TRBJ2-7, with D tentatively TRBD1 (5 bases). CDR1 and CDR2 from the germline V gene are LNHDA and SQIVND (reference sequence). Trimming shortened V by 1 base and J by 3 bases, and 13 bases separated the two germline ends. The CDR3 consists of 15 residues. The DNA for the CDR3 is TGTGCCAGTAGTATAGTAGGGCAGGGTGGCTACGAGCAGTACTTC. Protein: CASSIVGQGGYEQYF.

This rearrangement joins TRBV13 to TRBJ1-1, with D perhaps TRBD1 (5 bases). Per the germline V gene, CDR1 is PRHDT and CDR2 is FYEKMQ (reference sequence). V shed 3 bases and J shed 2 bases, with 10 bases lying between them. CDR3 length: 14 amino acids. CDR3 sequence: CASSFGTGNTEAFF. CDR3 DNA: TGTGCCAGCAGCTTTGGTACAGGTAACACTGAAGCTTTCTTT.

The V and J genes are TRBV7-2 and TRBJ1-5; D is possibly TRBD1 (6 bases). This CDR3 is built from 16 residues. The germline V gene has CDR1 SGHTA and CDR2 FQGNSA. V was shortened by 3 bases and J by 3 bases, with 15 bases between the two germline ends. This CDR3 reads CASSFLSGALNQPQHF. The CDR3 DNA is TGTGCCAGCAGCTTTTTATCAGGGGCACTCAATCAGCCCCAGCATTTT.

The genes are TRBV9 and TRBJ2-5, with no clear D. The CDR3 has 15 amino acids. Trimming pared 0 bases from V and 1 base from J, leaving 10 bases between. The germline V gene encodes CDR1 SGDLS and CDR2 YYNGEE. CDR3 loop: CASSVAGRPQETQYF. The CDR3 DNA reads TGTGCCAGCAGCGTAGCTGGGCGTCCCCAAGAGACCCAGTACTTC.

The chain links TRBV27 to TRBJ2-1, with 9 bases aligning to TRBD2. CDR1 and CDR2 (germline): MNHEY, SMNVEV (reference sequence). The junction had 12 bases not matched to a gene; V was cut back by 3 bases and J by 9 bases. The CDR3 is 16 amino acids. CDR3 bases: TGTGCCAGCAGTTTGGGGCGGGAGGGCCGGTCCCGTGAGCAGTTCTTC. Protein product: CASSLGREGRSREQFF.

The chain couples TRBV27 to TRBJ1-1; TRBD1 matches at 8 bases. This CDR3 is built from 14 residues. Germline CDR1 MNHEY, CDR2 SMNVEV (reference sequence). Trimming removed 5 bases from V and 11 bases from J; junction bases left unmatched: 13. CDR3: CASSAQGGPFAAFF. CDR3 in DNA: TGTGCCAGCAGTGCACAGGGGGGCCCCTTCGCCGCTTTCTTT.

The chain uses TRBV5-1 and TRBJ2-5; 12 bases line up with TRBD2. The CDR3 spans 17 residues. Germline CDR1 SGHRS, CDR2 YFSETQ. J lost 0 bases, V lost 5 bases, and 8 bases had no gene match. The CDR3, as DNA: TGCGCCAGCAGGCTGGCTCTAGCGGGGGGGTACCAAGAGACCCAGTACTTC. This sequence encodes CASRLALAGGYQETQYF.

The genes are TRBV15 and TRBJ1-2; maybe TRBD1 (5 bases). The CDR3 covers 15 residues. Germline V gene data show CDR1 as LNHNV and CDR2 as YYDKDF (reference sequence). Trimming removed 3 bases from V and 0 bases from J, with 11 bases in between. CDR3 DNA sequence: TGTGCCACCAGCAGCGGGACGGGAGCTAACTATGGCTACACCTTC. Residues: CATSSGTGANYGYTF.

The J gene is TRBJ1-2, the V gene TRBV11-1; TRBD1 matches 8 bases. Trimming at V came to 6 bases and at J to 3 bases, leaving 9 bases not matched to a gene. This CDR3 has 15 amino acids. CDR1 SGHAT and CDR2 FQDESV come from the germline V gene (reference sequence). CDR3 coding DNA: TGTGCCAGCAGTTTGCAGGGGGCGCCGGACTATGGCTACACCTTC. Translated: CASSLQGAPDYGYTF.

V gene TRBV6-6 combines with J gene TRBJ2-7; 12 bases map to TRBD2. Germline lookup yields CDR1 MNHNY and CDR2 SVGAGI (reference sequence). V lost 7 bases, J lost 6 bases, and 10 bases stayed unmatched. The CDR3 sequence is 15 residues long. CDR3: CASTSSGTSGPEQYF. The CDR3 region has the DNA TGTGCCAGCACCTCGTCGGGGACTAGCGGGCCCGAGCAGTACTTC.

The chain uses TRBV7-3 and TRBJ2-3; maybe TRBD2 (6 bases). Germline V gives CDR1 SGHTA, CDR2 FQGTGA. Trimming left V 5 bases short and J 2 bases short, with 14 bases between. The CDR3 runs to 15 residues. The chain's CDR3 is CASSLAGTPTDTQYF. CDR3 sequence (DNA): TGTGCCAGCAGCCTGGCGGGGACTCCCACAGATACGCAGTATTTT.

This clone was seen more than once but under ten times. The chain uses TRBV7-2 and TRBJ1-6; the D is unclear. V lost 0 bases to trimming and J lost 0 bases, with 9 bases between them. The CDR3 covers 17 residues. The V gene's germline CDR1 is SGHTA and CDR2 FQGNSA. CDR3 in amino acids: CASSLASWSSYNSPLHF. The CDR3 DNA reads as TGTGCCAGCAGCTTAGCGTCCTGGAGCTCCTATAATTCACCCCTCCACTTT. Together with reference TRBV7-2 and TRBJ1-6, the CDR3 gives the full variable domain: GAGVSQSPSNKVTEKGKDVELRCDPISGHTALYWYRQSLGQGLEFLIYFQGNSAPDKSGLPSDRFSAERTGGSVSTLTIQRTQQEDSAVYLCASSLASWSSYNSPLHFGNGTRLTVT.

The chain combines TRBV12-3 or TRBV12-4 with TRBJ1-1; D is unclear. The CDR3 spans 12 residues. V gave up 3 bases and J gave up 6 bases, with 8 bases separating them. The CDR3 sequence is CASSLSNAEAFF. CDR3 bases: TGTGCCAGCAGTTTGTCCAATGCTGAAGCTTTCTTT.

The genes are TRBV28 and TRBJ1-5, with TRBD1 matching 8 bases. J was trimmed by 1 base and V by 8 bases; bases with no gene match: 10. Germline V gene lookup returns CDR1 MDHEN and CDR2 SYDVKM. The CDR3 length is 16 residues. CDR3 residues: CASWKRTGLSNQPQHF. The CDR3 DNA reads as TGTGCCAGCTGGAAGAGGACAGGGTTAAGCAATCAGCCCCAGCATTTT.

The chain combines TRBV29-1 with TRBJ1-2; D is unclear. Per germline, CDR1 SQVTM and CDR2 ANQGSEA. The germline V and J ends were trimmed by 0 bases and 8 bases, with 10 bases remaining between them. The CDR3 covers 12 residues. CDR3 sequence: CSVEDRGFGYTF. The CDR3 nucleotides read TGCAGCGTTGAAGATCGAGGGTTCGGCTACACCTTC.

In its sample, this clone was seen once. The chain links TRBV27 to TRBJ2-7; a weak D match, TRBD2 (6 bases). CDR3 length equals 16 residues. The germline V gene encodes CDR1 MNHEY and CDR2 SMNVEV (reference sequence). V lost 5 bases to trimming and J lost 1 base, with 18 bases between them. The CDR3 loop is CASSLATASTSYEQYF. CDR3 DNA: TGTGCCAGCAGTCTAGCGACAGCTTCAACTTCCTACGAGCAGTACTTC.

This chain links TRBV19 with TRBJ2-3; the match to TRBD2 covers 10 bases. The germline gives CDR1 LNHDA, CDR2 SQIVND (reference sequence). This CDR3 has 21 residues. Germline trimming cut 4 bases from V and 1 base from J; bases unmatched to any gene: 20. CDR3 sequence reads: CASSTPISGTSARRGTDTQYF. In DNA, the CDR3 is TGTGCCAGTAGTACCCCGATCTCCGGGACTAGCGCTCGTCGGGGCACAGATACGCAGTATTTT.